This passage covers 9 T cell receptor beta chains from one sample sequenced in a study of metastatic and nonmetastatic thyroid tumors. TCRdb redid the clone calls on the PCR reads using MiXCR. The data hold about 6,900 clones, with about 30% observed a single time. No treatment of any kind had been given to any patient before thyroid surgery. The sequenced sample consisted of adjacent normal tissue. The receptors stem from a male donor with papillary thyroid cancer or a benign thyroid nodule (not recorded which). Some clones in this sample may be carry-over from other donors' samples.

This clone was counted ten times or more. J is TRBJ1-2 and V is TRBV5-4, with TRBD1 matching over 7 bases. After removal of 1 base from V and 0 bases from J, the junction contained 3 bases not matched to a gene. This CDR3 is built from 15 residues. CDR1 and CDR2 from the germline V gene are SGHNT and YYREEE (reference sequence). The CDR3: CASSLHRGANYGYTF. The CDR3, as DNA: TGTGCCAGCAGCTTGCACAGGGGAGCTAACTATGGCTACACCTTC.

This clone has only a few counts. V is TRBV6-1 and J is TRBJ1-5; D call uncertain. This CDR3 has 13 amino acids. CDR1 and CDR2 (germline): MNHNS, SASEGT. V gave up 6 bases and J gave up 3 bases, with 9 bases separating them. The CDR3 DNA reads TGTGCCAGCAGAAACAGCCCCAATCAGCCCCAGCATTTT. It is translated as CASRNSPNQPQHF.

By share, this clone counts as large. This chain joins TRBV12-3 or TRBV12-4 and TRBJ2-2; 11 bases map to TRBD1. There are 17 residues in the CDR3. V lost 4 bases, J lost 4 bases, and 8 bases stayed unmatched. For the CDR3, the DNA is TGTGCCAGCAGTTGGACCGTCGGGACAGGGGGCACCGGGGAGCTGTTTTTT. Its protein is CASSWTVGTGGTGELFF.

This clone was detected only a few times. The chain links TRBV6-5 to TRBJ2-7, with D possibly TRBD2 on 5 matching bases. This CDR3 has 16 residues. The germline CDR1 and CDR2 sequences are MNHEY and SVGAGI. V was shortened by 0 bases and J by 1 base, with 13 bases between the two germline ends. The CDR3, as DNA: TGTGCCAGCAGTTACTCGGGTGGGAGCGGATCCTACGAGCAGTACTTC. It encodes CASSYSGGSGSYEQYF.

This clone was picked up a small number of times. CDR3 sequence reads: CATSRLANEQFF. Written as DNA, the CDR3 is TGTGCCACCAGTCGGTTGGCCAATGAGCAGTTCTTC. V and J are TRBV24-1 and TRBJ2-1; D is ambiguous. This CDR3 contains 12 residues. Germline loops: CDR1 KGHDR, CDR2 SFDVKD. V lost 6 bases, J lost 6 bases, and 8 bases lay in between.

In its sample, this clone ranks as medium-sized. The rearrangement joins TRBV5-6 to TRBJ1-2; D gene unclear. V was clipped by 0 bases and J by 8 bases, with 5 bases between them. Germline loops: CDR1 SGHDT, CDR2 YYEEEE. The CDR3 is 11 amino acids. The CDR3 DNA follows: TGTGCCAGCAGCTTGGAAACAGGCTACACCTTC. This codes for CASSLETGYTF.

This clone is medium-sized (0.01 to 0.1%) in the sample. The chain is built from TRBV18 and TRBJ2-7; 10 bases agree with TRBD2. CDR3 size: 20 residues. V lost 1 base and J lost 3; bases outside the gene matches: 18. Germline-derived CDR1 and CDR2 are KGHSH and LQKENI. The chain's CDR3 is CASSPLPTAPTSGIYYEQYF. CDR3 sequence (DNA): TGTGCCAGCTCACCACTCCCGACGGCCCCAACTAGCGGGATATACTACGAGCAGTACTTC.

Sample share makes this clone large (0.1 to 1%). The chain carries TRBV28 and TRBJ1-2; D uncertain. V dropped 4 bases and J dropped 4 bases, with 19 bases sitting between them. The germline V gene encodes CDR1 MDHEN and CDR2 SYDVKM. The CDR3 covers 16 residues. CDR3 nucleotide sequence: TGTGCCAGCAGTTCTAGCCGATGGACTACCTCCTATGGCTACACCTTC. This translates into CASSSSRWTTSYGYTF.

This clone is categorized as medium-sized (0.01 to 0.1%). The V gene is TRBV5-4, the J gene TRBJ1-1; D might be TRBD1 (6 bases). Trimming took off 4 bases at V and 1 base at J, with 11 bases between the two ends. This CDR3 is built from 14 residues. Germline lookup yields CDR1 SGHNT and CDR2 YYREEE (reference sequence). CDR3 nucleotide sequence: TGTGCCAGCAGCAAGGGACACTCGAACACTGAAGCTTTCTTT. It encodes CASSKGHSNTEAFF.